This is a list of T cell receptor beta chains from one sample in a study of OX40 agonist ivuxolimab in advanced cancers. The repertoire was sequenced with immunoSEQ multiplex PCR; TCRdb's copy has only in-frame clones and lacks some. Of 90,000 or so clones in the sample, 85% to 90% were seen once. This specimen consisted of CD4+ or CD8+ T cells sorted from blood, obtained in a trial of the OX40 agonist ivuxolimab. The source of these receptors is an adult with an advanced solid tumor such as melanoma, head and neck, liver or kidney cancer. CDR3s include the opening cysteine and the closing phenylalanine or tryptophan.

TRBJ1-5	TRBV6-5	CASSPGVLSNQPQHF
TRBJ1-2	TRBV9	CASSGGTRGPANYGYTF
TRBJ1-4	TRBV7-9	CASSLGTVRGEKLFF
TRBJ1-6	TRBV6-5	CASSDRGISPLHF
TRBJ2-4	TRBV5-5	CASSLRDSVRDIQYF
TRBJ2-3	TRBV9	CASSVGRGTQYF
TRBJ2-5	TRBV15	CATSSGRRIETQYF
TRBJ2-5	TRBV14	CASSPRTLGQETQYF
TRBJ1-5	TRBV6-8	CAGNQPQHF
TRBJ1-5	TRBV29-1	CSVAGSNSNQPQHF
TRBJ2-4	TRBV11-2	CASSRDQNIQYF
TRBJ2-1	TRBV21-1	CASSNTSGSNEQFF
TRBJ2-1	TRBV9	CASSVARQSGEQFF
TRBJ1-2	TRBV29-1	CSVEGASYGYTF
TRBJ1-5	TRBV2	CASSPTGGNEPQHF
TRBJ2-2	TRBV5-1	CASMGTPNTGELFF
TRBJ2-2	TRBV29-1	CSASGLNTGELFF
TRBJ2-3	TRBV7-9	CASSSPPLAGESSRDTQYF